This T cell receptor (beta chain) was recorded in a study of regulatory T cells in long-lasting Graves disease. Study-wide points: Since the sample size was small, accuracy may have been reduced. Preferential use of TRBV28, TRBJ1-2 and TRBJ2-5 was seen in persistent disease. Whereas 966 public clonotypes were shared by new patients, persistent patients shared more, at 2,500 to 3,500.

This clonotype showed up many times. The antigen is undetermined. As for time point: persistent/refractory GD, antithyroid drugs over 5 years with positive TRAb. Construction of the TCR library relied on RNA isolated from PBMCs. In building TCR beta libraries, iRepertoire HTBI primers were used together with Arm-PCR of CDR3 regions. Original handling: Samples revealed approximately 67 TRBV and 11 to 15 TRBJ segments. TCRdb passed the multiplex PCR reads through MiXCR, listing each CDR3 protein once. TCRdb, not the authors, supplied the V and J calls. This table has 350,000 to 450,000 distinct CDR3 sequences, around 21% appearing once. The CDR3 loop spans 13 amino acids. Per the germline V gene, CDR1 is MNHEY and CDR2 is SMNVEV (reference sequence). Losses at the gene ends were 5 bases for V and 13 bases for J; bases not matched to a gene: 11.

This clonotype was sampled from a female donor with Graves disease. The chain employs TRBV27 and TRBJ2-7, with 10 bases lining up with TRBD2. This specimen was peripheral blood mononuclear cells (PBMCs), taken when the disease was refractory, from a patient treated with antithyroid drugs. The CDR3 region is CASSAQLAGNLYF. For the CDR3, the DNA is TGTGCCAGCAGTGCCCAACTAGCGGGGAACCTTTACTTC.